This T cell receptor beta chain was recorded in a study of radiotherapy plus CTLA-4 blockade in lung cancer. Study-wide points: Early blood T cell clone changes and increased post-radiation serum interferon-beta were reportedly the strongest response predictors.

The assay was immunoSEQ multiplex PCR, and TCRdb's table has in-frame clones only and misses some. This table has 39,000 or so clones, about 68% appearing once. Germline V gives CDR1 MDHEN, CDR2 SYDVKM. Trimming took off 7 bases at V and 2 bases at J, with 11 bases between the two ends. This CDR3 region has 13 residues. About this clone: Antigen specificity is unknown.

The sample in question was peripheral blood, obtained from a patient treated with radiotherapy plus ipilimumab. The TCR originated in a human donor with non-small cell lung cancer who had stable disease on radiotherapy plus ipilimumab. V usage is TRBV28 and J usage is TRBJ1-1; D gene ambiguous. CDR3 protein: CASKTITNTEAFF. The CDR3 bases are TGTGCCAGCAAAACAATCACAAACACTGAAGCTTTCTTT.